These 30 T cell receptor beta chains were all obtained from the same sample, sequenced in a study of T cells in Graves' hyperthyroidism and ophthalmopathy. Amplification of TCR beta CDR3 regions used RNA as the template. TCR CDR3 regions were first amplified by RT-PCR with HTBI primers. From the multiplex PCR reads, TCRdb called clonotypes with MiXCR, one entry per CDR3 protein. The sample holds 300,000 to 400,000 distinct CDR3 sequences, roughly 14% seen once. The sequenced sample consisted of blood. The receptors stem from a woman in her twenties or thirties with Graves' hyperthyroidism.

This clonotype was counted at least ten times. The CDR3 region has the DNA TGCAGTGCTAGCGGACTAGCGGGAGCCGATACGCAGTATTTT. This translates into CSASGLAGADTQYF. The chain recombines TRBV20-1 with TRBJ2-3; TRBD2 aligns across 13 bases. CDR3 size: 14 residues. Germline CDR1 reads DFQATT; CDR2 reads SNEGSKA (reference sequence). V was clipped by 3 bases and J by 6 bases; unmatched bases: 3.

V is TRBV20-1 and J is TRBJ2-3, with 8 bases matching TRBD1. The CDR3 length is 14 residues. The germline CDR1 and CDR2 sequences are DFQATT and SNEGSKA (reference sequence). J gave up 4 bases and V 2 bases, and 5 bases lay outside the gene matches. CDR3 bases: TGCAGTGCTAGATCCGACAGGGGTTCAGATACGCAGTATTTT. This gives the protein CSARSDRGSDTQYF.

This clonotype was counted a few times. CDR3 in DNA: TGTGCCAGCAGTTACTCGGAGGGGGTGGCCAATCAGCCCCAGCATTTT. This gives the protein CASSYSEGVANQPQHF. The chain employs TRBV6-6 and TRBJ1-5; perhaps TRBD1 as D (6 bases). The V end was cut by 0 bases, the J end by 3 bases, with 12 bases between. Germline assignment: CDR1 MNHNY and CDR2 SVGAGI (reference sequence). The CDR3 has 16 amino acids.

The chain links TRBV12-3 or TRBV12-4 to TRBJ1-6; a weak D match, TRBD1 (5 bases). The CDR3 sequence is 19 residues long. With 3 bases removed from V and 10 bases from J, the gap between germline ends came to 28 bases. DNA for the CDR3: TGTGCCAGCAGTTTTGGTGTGTGGTTTGACTCAAAAGGGGCATCACCCCTCCACTTT. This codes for CASSFGVWFDSKGASPLHF.

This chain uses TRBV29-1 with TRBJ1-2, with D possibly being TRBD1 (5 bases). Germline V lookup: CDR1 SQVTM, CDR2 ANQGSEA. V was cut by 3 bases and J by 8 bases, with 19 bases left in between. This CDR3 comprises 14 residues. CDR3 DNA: TGCAGCGTTGATTCAGGTGGGACCCCTCCCGGCTACACCTTC. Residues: CSVDSGGTPPGYTF.

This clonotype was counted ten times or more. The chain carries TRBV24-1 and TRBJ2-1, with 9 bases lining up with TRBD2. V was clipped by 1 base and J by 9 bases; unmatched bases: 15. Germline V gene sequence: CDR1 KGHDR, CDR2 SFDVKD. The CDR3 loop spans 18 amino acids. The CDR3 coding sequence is TGTGCCACCAGTGATTTTGGAGGGGGGATAGCGGGAGTCGGTGAGCAGTTCTTC. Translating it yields CATSDFGGGIAGVGEQFF.

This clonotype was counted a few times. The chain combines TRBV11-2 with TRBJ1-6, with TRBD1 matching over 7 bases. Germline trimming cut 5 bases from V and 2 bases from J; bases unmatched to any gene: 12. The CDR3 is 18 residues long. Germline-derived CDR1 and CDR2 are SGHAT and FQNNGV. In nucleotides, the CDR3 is TGTGCCAGCAGCCTTAAAGTCCCCGACAGGGCCTATAATTCACCCCTCCACTTT. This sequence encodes CASSLKVPDRAYNSPLHF.

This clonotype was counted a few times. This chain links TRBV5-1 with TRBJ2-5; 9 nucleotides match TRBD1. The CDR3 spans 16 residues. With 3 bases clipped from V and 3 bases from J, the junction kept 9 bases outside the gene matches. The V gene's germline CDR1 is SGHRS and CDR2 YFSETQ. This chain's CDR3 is CASSWITGQGEETQYF. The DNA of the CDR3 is TGCGCCAGCAGCTGGATAACGGGACAGGGCGAAGAGACCCAGTACTTC.

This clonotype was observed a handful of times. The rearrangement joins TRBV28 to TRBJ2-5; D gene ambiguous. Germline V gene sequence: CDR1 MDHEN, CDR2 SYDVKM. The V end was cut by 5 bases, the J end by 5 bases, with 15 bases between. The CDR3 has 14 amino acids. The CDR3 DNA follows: TGTGCCAGCAGTACCGACATCTCTCGGGAGACCCAGTACTTC. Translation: CASSTDISRETQYF.

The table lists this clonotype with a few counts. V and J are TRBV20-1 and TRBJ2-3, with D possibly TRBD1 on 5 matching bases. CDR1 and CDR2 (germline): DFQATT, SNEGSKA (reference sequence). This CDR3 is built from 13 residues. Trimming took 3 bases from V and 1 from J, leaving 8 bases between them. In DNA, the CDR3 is TGCAGTGCTAGCCAACAGGGCACAGATACGCAGTATTTT. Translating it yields CSASQQGTDTQYF.

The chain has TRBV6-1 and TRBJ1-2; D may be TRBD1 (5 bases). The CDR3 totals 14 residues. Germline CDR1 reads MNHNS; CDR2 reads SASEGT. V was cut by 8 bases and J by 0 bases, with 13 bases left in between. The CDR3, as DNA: TGTGCCAGCGGACACCCGCAGTCTAACTATGGCTACACCTTC. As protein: CASGHPQSNYGYTF.

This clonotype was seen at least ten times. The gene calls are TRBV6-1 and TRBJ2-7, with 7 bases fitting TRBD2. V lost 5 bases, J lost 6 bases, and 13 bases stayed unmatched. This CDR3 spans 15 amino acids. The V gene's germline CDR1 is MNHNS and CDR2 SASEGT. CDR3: CASSNTGTKRAEQYF. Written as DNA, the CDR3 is TGTGCCAGCAGTAACACCGGGACTAAGCGAGCCGAGCAGTACTTC.

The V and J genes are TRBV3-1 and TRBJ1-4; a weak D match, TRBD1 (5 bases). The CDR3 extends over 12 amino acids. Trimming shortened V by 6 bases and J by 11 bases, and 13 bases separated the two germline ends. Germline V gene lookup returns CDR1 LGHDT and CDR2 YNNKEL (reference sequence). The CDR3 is CASSTGARKLFF. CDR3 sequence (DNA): TGTGCCAGCAGTACCGGGGCGCGGAAACTGTTTTTT.

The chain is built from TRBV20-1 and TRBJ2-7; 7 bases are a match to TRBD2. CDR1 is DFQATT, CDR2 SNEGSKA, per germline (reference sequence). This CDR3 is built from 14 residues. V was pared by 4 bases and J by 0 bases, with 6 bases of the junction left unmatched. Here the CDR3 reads CSATLRGSSYEQYF. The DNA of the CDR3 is TGCAGTGCTACCCTCCGCGGGAGCTCCTACGAGCAGTACTTC.

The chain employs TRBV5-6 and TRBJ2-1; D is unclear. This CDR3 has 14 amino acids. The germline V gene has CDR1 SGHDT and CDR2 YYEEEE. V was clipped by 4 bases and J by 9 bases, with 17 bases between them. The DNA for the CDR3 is TGTGCCAGCAGCCCGGACCCCTCGATGGGTGAGCAGTTCTTC. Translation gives CASSPDPSMGEQFF.

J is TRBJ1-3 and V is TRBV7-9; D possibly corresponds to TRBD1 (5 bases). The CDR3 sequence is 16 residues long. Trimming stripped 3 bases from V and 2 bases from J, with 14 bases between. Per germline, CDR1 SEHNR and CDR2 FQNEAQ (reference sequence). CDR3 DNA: TGTGCCAGCAGCTTGACGGGGCAGGGAGCTGGAAACACCATATATTTT. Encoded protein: CASSLTGQGAGNTIYF.

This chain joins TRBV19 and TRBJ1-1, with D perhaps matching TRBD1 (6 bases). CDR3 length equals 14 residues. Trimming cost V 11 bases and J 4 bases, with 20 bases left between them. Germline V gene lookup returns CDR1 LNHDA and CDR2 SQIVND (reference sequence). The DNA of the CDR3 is TGTGCCTCTGCTGCGCGGGGGCCGTCCACTGAAGCTTTCTTT. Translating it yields CASAARGPSTEAFF.

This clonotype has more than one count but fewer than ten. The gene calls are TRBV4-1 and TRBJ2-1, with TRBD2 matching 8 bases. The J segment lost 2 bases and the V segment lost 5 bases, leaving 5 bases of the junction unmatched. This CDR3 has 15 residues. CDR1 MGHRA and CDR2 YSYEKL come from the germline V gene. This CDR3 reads CASSSTSGTYNEQFF. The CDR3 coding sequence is TGCGCCAGCAGCTCAACTAGCGGAACCTACAATGAGCAGTTCTTC.

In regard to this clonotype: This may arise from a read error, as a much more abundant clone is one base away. The CDR3 protein is CASSYWVSGQYF. CDR3 coding DNA: TGTGCCAGCAGTTACTGGGTGAGTGGGCAGTACTTC. The V call is TRBV6-5, the J call TRBJ2-7, with D unresolved. Germline assignment: CDR1 MNHEY and CDR2 SVGAGI. The CDR3 totals 12 residues. V shed 1 base and J shed 9 bases, with 10 bases lying between them.

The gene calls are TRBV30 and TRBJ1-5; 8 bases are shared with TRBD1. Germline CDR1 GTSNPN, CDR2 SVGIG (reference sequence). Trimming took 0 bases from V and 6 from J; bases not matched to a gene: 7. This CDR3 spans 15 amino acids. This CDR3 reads CAWSVGRGLGQPQHF. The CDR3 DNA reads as TGTGCCTGGAGTGTAGGCAGGGGGCTTGGTCAGCCCCAGCATTTT. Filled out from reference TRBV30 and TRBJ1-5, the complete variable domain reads SQTIHQWPATLVQPVGSPLSLECTVEGTSNPNLYWYRQAAGRGLQLLFYSVGIGQISSEVPQNLSASRPQDRQFILSSKKLLLSDSGFYLCAWSVGRGLGQPQHFGDGTRLSIL.

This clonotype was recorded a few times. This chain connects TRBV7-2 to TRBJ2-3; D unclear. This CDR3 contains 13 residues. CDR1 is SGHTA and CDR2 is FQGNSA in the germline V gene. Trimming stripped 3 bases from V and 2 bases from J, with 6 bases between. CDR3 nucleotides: TGTGCCAGCAGCTTTTTCCTCACAGATACGCAGTATTTT. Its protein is CASSFFLTDTQYF. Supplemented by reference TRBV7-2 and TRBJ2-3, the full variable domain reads GAGVSQSPSNKVTEKGKDVELRCDPISGHTALYWYRQSLGQGLEFLIYFQGNSAPDKSGLPSDRFSAERTGGSVSTLTIQRTQQEDSAVYLCASSFFLTDTQYFGPGTRLTVL.

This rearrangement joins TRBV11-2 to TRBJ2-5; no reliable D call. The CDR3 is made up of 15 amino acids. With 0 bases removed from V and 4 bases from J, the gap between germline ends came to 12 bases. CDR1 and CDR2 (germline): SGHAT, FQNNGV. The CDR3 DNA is TGTGCCAGCAGCTTAGAAGGTGGTGGAAGAGAGACCCAGTACTTC. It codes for CASSLEGGGRETQYF. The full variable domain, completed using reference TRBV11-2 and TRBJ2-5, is EAGVAQSPRYKIIEKRQSVAFWCNPISGHATLYWYQQILGQGPKLLIQFQNNGVVDDSQLPKDRFSAERLKGVDSTLKIQPAKLEDSAVYLCASSLEGGGRETQYFGPGTRLLVL.

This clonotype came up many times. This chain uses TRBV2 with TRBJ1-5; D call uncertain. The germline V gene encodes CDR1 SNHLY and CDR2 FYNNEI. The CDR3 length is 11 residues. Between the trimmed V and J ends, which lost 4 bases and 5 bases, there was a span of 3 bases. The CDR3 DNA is TGTGCCAGCAGTGTGGATCAGCCCCAGCATTTT. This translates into CASSVDQPQHF.

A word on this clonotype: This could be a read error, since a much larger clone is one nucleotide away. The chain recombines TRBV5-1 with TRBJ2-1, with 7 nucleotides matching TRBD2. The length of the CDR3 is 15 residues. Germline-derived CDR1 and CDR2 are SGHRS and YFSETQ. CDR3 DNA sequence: TGTGCCAGCAGCTTAGCGCATGGCGGGAGTAATGGGCAGTTCTTC. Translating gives CASSLAHGGSNGQFF.

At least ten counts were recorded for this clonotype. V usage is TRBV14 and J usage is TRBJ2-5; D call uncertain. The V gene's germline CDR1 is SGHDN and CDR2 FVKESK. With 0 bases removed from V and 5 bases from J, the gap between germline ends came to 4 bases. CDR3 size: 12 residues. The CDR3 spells CASSQDWETQYF. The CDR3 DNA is TGTGCCAGCAGCCAAGACTGGGAGACCCAGTACTTC.

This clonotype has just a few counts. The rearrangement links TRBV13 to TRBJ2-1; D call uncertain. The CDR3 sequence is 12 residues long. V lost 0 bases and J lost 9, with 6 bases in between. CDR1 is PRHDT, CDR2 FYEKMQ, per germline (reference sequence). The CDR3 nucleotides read TGTGCCAGCAGCTTAGGTTACCGTGAGCAGTTCTTC. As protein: CASSLGYREQFF. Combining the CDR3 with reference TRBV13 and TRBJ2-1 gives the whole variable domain AAGVIQSPRHLIKEKRETATLKCYPIPRHDTVYWYQQGPGQDPQFLISFYEKMQSDKGSIPDRFSAQQFSDYHSELNMSSLELGDSALYFCASSLGYREQFFGPGTRLTVL.

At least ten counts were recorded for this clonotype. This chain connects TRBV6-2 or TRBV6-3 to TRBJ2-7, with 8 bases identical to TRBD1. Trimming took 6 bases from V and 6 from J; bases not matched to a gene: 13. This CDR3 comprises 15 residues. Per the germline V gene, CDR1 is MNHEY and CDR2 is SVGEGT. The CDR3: CASSETRTGKAEQYF. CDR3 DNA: TGTGCCAGCAGCGAGACCCGGACAGGGAAGGCCGAGCAGTACTTC.

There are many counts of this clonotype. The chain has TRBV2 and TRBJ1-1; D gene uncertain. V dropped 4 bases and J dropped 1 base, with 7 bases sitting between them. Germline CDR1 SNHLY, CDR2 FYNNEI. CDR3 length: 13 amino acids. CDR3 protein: CASSVQRNTEAFF. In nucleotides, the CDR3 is TGTGCCAGCAGTGTTCAGAGGAACACTGAAGCTTTCTTT.

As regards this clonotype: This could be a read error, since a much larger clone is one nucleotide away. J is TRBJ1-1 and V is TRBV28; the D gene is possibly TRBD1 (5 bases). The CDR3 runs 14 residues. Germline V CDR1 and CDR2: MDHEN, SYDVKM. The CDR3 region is CASSFPGALAEDFF. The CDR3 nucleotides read TGTGCCAGCAGTTTCCCCGGGGCGCTGGCTGAAGATTTCTTT.

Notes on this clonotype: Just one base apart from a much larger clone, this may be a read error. For the CDR3, the DNA is TGTGCCACCAGTGCTGCGAGCTCCTACGAGCAGTACTTC. As protein: CATSAASSYEQYF. The chain carries TRBV24-1 and TRBJ2-7; D is uncertain. This CDR3 contains 13 residues. CDR1 is KGHDR and CDR2 is SFDVKD in the germline V gene. Between the trimmed V and J ends, which lost 5 bases and 0 bases, there was a span of 7 bases.